A selection of T cell receptor beta chains follows, all from one sample in a study of low-dose radiotherapy and immunotherapy resistance in tumors. TCRdb itself ran the reads through MiXCR, one entry per CDR3 protein. The table shows more than 50,000 distinct CDR3 sequences, with roughly a quarter occurring only once. Sequences were derived from PBMCs, sampled before treatment. The source of these receptors is a male donor with prostate cancer. Both conserved end residues are part of each CDR3.

TRBV13	TRBJ1-3	CASSLRQTYGNTIYF
TRBV5-8	TRBJ2-3	CASSQPRDRGSTDTQYF
TRBV2	TRBJ1-2	CASERAGGLGGYTF
TRBV13	TRBJ2-3	CASSPGTGRDTQYF
TRBV6-1	TRBJ1-2	CASSEGPRWTEYGYTF
TRBV7-2	TRBJ1-1	CASRLMNTEAFF
TRBV5-1	TRBJ2-5	CASRAGETQYF
TRBV6-5	TRBJ2-7	CASMRWGANYEQYF
TRBV5-1	TRBJ2-7	CASSSGLAPHEQYF
TRBV29-1	TRBJ1-1	CSVTTGGTEAFF
TRBV6-2/TRBV6-3	TRBJ1-1	CASSWGGDTEAFF
TRBV19	TRBJ1-1	CASSMASNTEAFF
TRBV18	TRBJ2-2	CASSPPKGPVTGELFF
TRBV19	TRBJ2-2	CASIREALGTGELFF
TRBV7-8	TRBJ2-7	CASNLGGGPEQYF
TRBV28	TRBJ2-5	CASSLGWAEVVYTQYF
TRBV11-2	TRBJ2-3	CASSLLLGGLRTDTQYF
TRBV27	TRBJ2-7	CASSRTRGYEQYF
TRBV12-3/TRBV12-4	TRBJ2-2	CASSLGAVKSGELFF
TRBV11-2	TRBJ2-5	CASSLGNSVAQETQYF
TRBV25-1	TRBJ1-2	CASGGTGTHGYTF
TRBV10-2	TRBJ2-7	CAIKRESSYEQYF
TRBV3-1	TRBJ2-5	CASSQNGPPVETQYF
TRBV11-2	TRBJ2-2	CASSSTGTGDGTGELFF
TRBV5-1	TRBJ2-1	CASSLELGGNEQFF
TRBV5-4	TRBJ1-3	CASSSYPYLGNTIYF
TRBV7-9	TRBJ2-5	CASSTNSETQYF
TRBV5-4	TRBJ2-4	CASSGVSGGAKNIQYF
TRBV7-9	TRBJ1-1	CASSFGTDRGKGEAFF
TRBV11-2	TRBJ1-5	CASSFGTGDNQPQHF
TRBV29-1	TRBJ2-5	CSALLADRAETQYF
TRBV20-1	TRBJ2-7	CSARTARGLSYEQYF
TRBV5-6	TRBJ2-1	CASSPYTGAEDEQFF
TRBV6-2/TRBV6-3	TRBJ2-2	CASSVLGAGTGELFF
TRBV19	TRBJ2-7	CASSPGMVGGFHEQYF
TRBV30	TRBJ2-3	CAWSGSTDTQYF
TRBV14	TRBJ1-2	CASSSRPPRYGYTF
TRBV7-2	TRBJ1-2	CASSLSGQGTYGYTF
TRBV7-8	TRBJ2-7	CASSYGSSYEQYF
TRBV3-1	TRBJ2-7	CASNRGGGTYEQYF
TRBV10-2	TRBJ2-3	CASSTSGLAGGKGNTQYF
TRBV11-2	TRBJ2-7	CASSFGTSGFYEQYF
TRBV27	TRBJ1-5	CASSLNSPGLSQPQHF
TRBV5-1	TRBJ1-1	CASSLARQGEGEAFF
TRBV7-9	TRBJ2-5	CASSRTSGETQYF
TRBV7-8	TRBJ1-5	CASSTGQPNQPQHF
TRBV15	TRBJ2-1	CATSLGMNVAGYNEQFF
TRBV6-2/TRBV6-3	TRBJ2-1	CASSDLVGLGSYNEQFF
TRBV6-6	TRBJ1-4	CASSPVGGSREKLFFF
TRBV12-3/TRBV12-4	TRBJ2-2	CASSFLSRLTGELFF
TRBV5-4	TRBJ2-3	CASSSSREYSSDTQYF
TRBV23-1	TRBJ2-5	CASSPGQGSQETQYF
TRBV5-1	TRBJ2-7	CASSSDGGYEQYF
TRBV5-3	TRBJ2-1	CASSSESSYNEQFF